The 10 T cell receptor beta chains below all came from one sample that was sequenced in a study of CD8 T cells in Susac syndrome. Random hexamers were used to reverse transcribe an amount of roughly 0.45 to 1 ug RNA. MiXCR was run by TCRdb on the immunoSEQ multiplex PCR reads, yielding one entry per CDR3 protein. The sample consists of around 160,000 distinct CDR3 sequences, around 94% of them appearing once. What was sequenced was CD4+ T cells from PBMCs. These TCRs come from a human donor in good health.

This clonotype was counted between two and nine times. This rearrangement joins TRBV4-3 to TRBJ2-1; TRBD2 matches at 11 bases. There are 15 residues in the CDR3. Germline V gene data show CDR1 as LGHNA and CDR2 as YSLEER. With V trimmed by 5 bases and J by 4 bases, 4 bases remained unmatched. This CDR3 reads CASSSGLAEYNEQFF. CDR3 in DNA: TGCGCCAGCAGCTCGGGACTAGCGGAATACAATGAGCAGTTCTTC.

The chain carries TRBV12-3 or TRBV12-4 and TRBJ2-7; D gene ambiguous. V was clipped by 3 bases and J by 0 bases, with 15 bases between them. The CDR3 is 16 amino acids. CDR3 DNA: TGTGCCAGCAGTTTTGGGCGTTCCCCACTCTCCTACGAGCAGTACTTC. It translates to CASSFGRSPLSYEQYF.

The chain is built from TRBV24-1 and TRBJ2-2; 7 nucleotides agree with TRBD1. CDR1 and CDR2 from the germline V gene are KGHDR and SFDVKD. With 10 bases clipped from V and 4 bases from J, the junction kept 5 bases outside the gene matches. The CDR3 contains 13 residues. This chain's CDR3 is CATSRDSTGELFF. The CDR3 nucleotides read TGTGCCACGTCCCGGGACAGCACCGGGGAGCTGTTTTTT.

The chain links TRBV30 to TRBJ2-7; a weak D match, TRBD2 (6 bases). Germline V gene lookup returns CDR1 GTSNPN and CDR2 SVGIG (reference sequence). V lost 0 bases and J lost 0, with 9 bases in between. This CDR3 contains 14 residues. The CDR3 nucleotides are TGTGCCTGGAGTGTTGGCGGGAACTCCTACGAGCAGTACTTC. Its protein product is CAWSVGGNSYEQYF.

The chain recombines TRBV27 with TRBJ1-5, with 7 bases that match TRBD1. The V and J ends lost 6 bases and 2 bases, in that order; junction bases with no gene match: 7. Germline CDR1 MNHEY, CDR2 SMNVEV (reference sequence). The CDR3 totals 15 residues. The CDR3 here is CASSRTTGGNQPQHF. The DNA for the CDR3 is TGTGCCAGCAGCCGGACCACAGGGGGCAATCAGCCCCAGCATTTT.

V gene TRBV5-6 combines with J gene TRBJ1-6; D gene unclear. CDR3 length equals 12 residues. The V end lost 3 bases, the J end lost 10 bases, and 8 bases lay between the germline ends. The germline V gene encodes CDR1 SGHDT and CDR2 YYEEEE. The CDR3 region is CASSSIPSPLHF. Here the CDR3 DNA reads TGTGCCAGCAGCTCCATCCCCTCACCCCTCCACTTT.

CDR3: CASSADRVRTDTQYF. The CDR3 DNA is TGTGCCAGCAGTGCAGACAGGGTGCGCACAGATACGCAGTATTTT. The chain is built from TRBV27 and TRBJ2-3; 7 bases agree with TRBD1. Germline loops: CDR1 MNHEY, CDR2 SMNVEV (reference sequence). The CDR3 is 15 amino acids. The J segment lost 1 base and the V segment lost 5 bases, leaving 6 bases of the junction unmatched.

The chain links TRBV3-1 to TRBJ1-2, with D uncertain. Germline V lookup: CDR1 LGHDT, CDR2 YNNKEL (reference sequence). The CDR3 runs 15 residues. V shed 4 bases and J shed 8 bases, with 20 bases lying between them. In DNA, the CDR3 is TGTGCCAGCAGCCCATCGCCCGGATCGGCTGGAGGCTACACCTTC. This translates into CASSPSPGSAGGYTF.

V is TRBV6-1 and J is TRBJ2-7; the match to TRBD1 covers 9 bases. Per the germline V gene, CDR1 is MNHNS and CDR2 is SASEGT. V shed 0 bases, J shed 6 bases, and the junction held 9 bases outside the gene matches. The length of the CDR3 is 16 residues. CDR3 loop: CASSEAWGQGGFEQYF. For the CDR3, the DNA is TGTGCCAGCAGTGAAGCTTGGGGACAGGGAGGGTTCGAGCAGTACTTC.

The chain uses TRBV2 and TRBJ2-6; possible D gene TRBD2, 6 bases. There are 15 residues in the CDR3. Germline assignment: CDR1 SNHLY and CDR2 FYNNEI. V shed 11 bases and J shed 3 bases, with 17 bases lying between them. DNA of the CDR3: TGTGCCCACCTTGGGAGGAGGGATGGGGCCAACGTCCTGACTTTC. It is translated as CAHLGRRDGANVLTF.